The 2 T cell receptor beta chains in this list originate from one sample, sequenced in a study of cytomegalovirus exposure and HLA in healthy donors. Both 60 Vbeta primers and 13 Jbeta primers went into the PCR. Sequencing used immunoSEQ multiplex PCR; TCRdb keeps in-frame clones, though not all of them. The sample comprises tens of thousands of clones, roughly 77% of which are singletons, and around 25% rests with the top ten. The sequencing input was PBMCs. The receptors were sampled from a woman aged 40 to 50 in good health and CMV-seropositive.

The chain has TRBV5-1 and TRBJ1-2; 7 nucleotides align to TRBD1. Germline CDR1 reads SGHRS; CDR2 reads YFSETQ. V was clipped by 4 bases and J by 8 bases; unmatched bases: 11. This CDR3 contains 14 residues. This CDR3 is CASSPGQPPEGYTF. The CDR3 nucleotides are TGCGCCAGCAGCCCGGGACAGCCTCCTGAGGGCTACACCTTC.

The chain recombines TRBV5-6 with TRBJ1-5, with unresolved D. V lost 0 bases, J lost 2 bases, and 12 bases lay in between. The CDR3 loop spans 16 amino acids. Germline V gene sequence: CDR1 SGHDT, CDR2 YYEEEE. This CDR3 reads CASSLGLYEGNQPQHF. The CDR3 DNA follows: TGTGCCAGCAGCTTGGGGCTCTACGAGGGCAATCAGCCCCAGCATTTT.